This TCR beta chain was obtained from a study of blood T cell repertoires in COVID-19. Looking at the study overall: Sites across the United States, Italy and Spain contributed samples from acute and convalescent COVID-19. PBMCs, B-cell-depleted T cells, or T cells were the source of the cDNA or gDNA that made up the material.

Adults between roughly 18 and 89 years of age took part from 24 US areas. Per the original data handling: Using reference gene primer amplification, nucleated cell counts were estimated. Using immunoSEQ multiplex PCR, the repertoire was profiled, and TCRdb retains in-frame clones only, with some absent. For V, J and clone size, that table is used; D and trimming come from the DNA. Of under 200,000 clones in the sample, over 80% were seen once. Germline V gene data show CDR1 as SGHTA and CDR2 as FQGNSA. This CDR3 spans 15 amino acids. J lost 2 bases, V lost 1 base, and 5 bases had no gene match. This TCR was recovered from a woman younger than 45 who had been exposed to COVID-19. The sequenced sample consisted of PBMCs or T cells enriched from blood (not recorded which). The chain combines TRBV7-2 with TRBJ2-7; 7 bases are a match to TRBD1. CDR3 sequence (DNA): TGTGCCAGCAGCTTAGGTGGGACAGCCCCCTACGAGCAGTACTTC. This encodes CASSLGGTAPYEQYF.